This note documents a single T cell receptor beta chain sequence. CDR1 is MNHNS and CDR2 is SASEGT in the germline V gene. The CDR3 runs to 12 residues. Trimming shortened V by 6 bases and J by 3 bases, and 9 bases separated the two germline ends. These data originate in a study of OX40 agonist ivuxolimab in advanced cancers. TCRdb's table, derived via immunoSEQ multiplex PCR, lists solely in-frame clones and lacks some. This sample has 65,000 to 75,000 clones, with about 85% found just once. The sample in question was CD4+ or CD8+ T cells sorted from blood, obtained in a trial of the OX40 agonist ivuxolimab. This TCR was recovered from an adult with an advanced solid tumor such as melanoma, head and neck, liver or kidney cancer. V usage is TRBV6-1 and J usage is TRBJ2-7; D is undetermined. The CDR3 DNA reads TGTGCCAGCAGCATACTGGTCTACGAGCAGTACTTC. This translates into CASSILVYEQYF.